The rows below give T cell receptor beta chains drawn from one sample of a study of OX40 agonist ivuxolimab in advanced cancers. TCRdb keeps only in-frame clones here, not all; method: immunoSEQ multiplex PCR. The sample yields tens of thousands of clones, roughly 91% seen once. The sequencing here drew on CD4+ or CD8+ T cells sorted from blood, taken in a trial of the OX40 agonist ivuxolimab. The origin of the receptors is an adult with an advanced solid tumor such as melanoma, head and neck, liver or kidney cancer. Each CDR3 is given without its conserved first and last residue.

TRBV2	TRBJ2-1	ASRSESSYNEQF
TRBV28	TRBJ2-7	ASTTGTRNEQY
TRBV18	TRBJ2-1	ASSPRVGIGTEQF
TRBV7-9	TRBJ2-5	ASSLMSAGVVTQY
TRBV5-4	TRBJ2-2	ASTGTSGRPGTGELF
TRBV7-3	TRBJ2-7	ASSLAALARAYEQY
TRBV7-6	TRBJ2-1	ASSFTSGSVYEQF
TRBV19	TRBJ2-2	ASHRGASTGELF
TRBV5-1	TRBJ2-3	ASSKRTGGSTDTQY
TRBV18	TRBJ2-7	ASSPRGFYEQY
TRBV19	TRBJ1-2	ASSYSLQGSYGYT
TRBV6-6	TRBJ1-5	ASSSGQGANQPQH
TRBV13	TRBJ2-7	ASSSTKGQPGYEQY
TRBV18	TRBJ2-2	ASSPQGPRTTGELF
TRBV28	TRBJ2-6	ASASGTPGANVLT
TRBV5-1	TRBJ2-7	ASSVFPRDSHYEQY
TRBV27	NA	AIREAPCEQY
TRBV9	TRBJ2-1	ASSVGLAATYNEQF
TRBV11-2	TRBJ1-3	ASSLSTGFLGNTIY
TRBV5-4	TRBJ1-2	ASTLMGGEYGYT
TRBV11-2	TRBJ2-5	ASSPRVLIRQETQY
TRBV5-1	TRBJ2-3	ASSLAAGPDTQY
TRBV5-1	TRBJ2-2	ASSWGTGVNGELF
TRBV7-9	TRBJ2-7	ASSKGLDPYEQY
TRBV28	TRBJ2-7	ASSNGQIIGEQY
TRBV18	TRBJ2-5	ASSPRDRARETQY
TRBV29-1	TRBJ1-1	SAKGTANTEAF
TRBV6-1	TRBJ1-3	ASGGSGNTIY
TRBV7-2	TRBJ1-5	ASSSGQINQPQH
TRBV11-2	TRBJ1-2	ASSPPTGANYGYT
TRBV18	TRBJ2-2	ASSPPGQGNTGELF
TRBV6-6	TRBJ1-2	ASSPATGARGYT